These 23 T cell receptor beta chains were all obtained from the same sample, sequenced in a study of cytomegalovirus exposure and HLA in healthy donors (dated by TCRdb to 2017 to 2019). The library was made by the immunoSEQ multiplex PCR assay. For the multiplex PCR, a mixture combining 60 forward primers for TCR Vbeta segments and 13 reverse primers for TCR Jbeta segments was used. The immuneACCESS repertoire file appears here via TCRdb, limited to in-frame rearrangements. These files lack a portion of the clones; in checked studies, under half of the deficit traces to unresolved V genes, and the cause of the others is not known. The table for this sample lists about 120,000 clones. The ten biggest clones cover more than 1.5% of the sample. Sequenced sample: PBMCs. These TCRs come from a man younger than 35 in good health and CMV-seronegative.

The chain recombines TRBV19 with TRBJ1-6, with D possibly TRBD1 on 5 matching bases. The V gene's germline CDR1 is LNHDA and CDR2 SQIVND (reference sequence). The CDR3 extends over 15 amino acids. The V end was cut by 2 bases, the J end by 7 bases, with 12 bases between. CDR3 DNA: TGTGCCAGTAGTATATACGGAGGGGTCAATTCACCCCTCCACTTT. Translating it yields CASSIYGGVNSPLHF.

The chain combines TRBV18 with TRBJ1-2, with a weak D call TRBD1 (6 bases). The germline V gene encodes CDR1 KGHSH and CDR2 LQKENI. CDR3 length equals 15 residues. The V and J ends lost 3 bases and 8 bases respectively, with 19 bases between them. The CDR3 DNA sequence: TGTGCCAGCTCACCTAGGACAGTTGAGCTAGGAGGCTACACCTTC. Encoded protein: CASSPRTVELGGYTF.

The rearrangement joins TRBV5-4 to TRBJ2-3; no clear D. The CDR3 consists of 13 residues. The germline gives CDR1 SGHNT, CDR2 YYREEE (reference sequence). V dropped 4 bases and J dropped 3 bases, with 9 bases sitting between them. CDR3: CASSPPLTDTQYF. The CDR3 DNA is TGTGCCAGCAGCCCTCCTCTAACAGATACGCAGTATTTT.

This chain joins TRBV28 and TRBJ1-2; possible D gene TRBD1, 6 bases. The V end was cut by 2 bases, the J end by 1 base, with 11 bases between. Germline V CDR1 and CDR2: MDHEN, SYDVKM. The CDR3 length is 15 residues. For the CDR3, the DNA is TGTGCCAGCAGTTTACGGGGGGCTCTTAACTATGGCTACACCTTC. Protein product: CASSLRGALNYGYTF.

The chain is built from TRBV27 and TRBJ1-2; D gene ambiguous. V dropped 6 bases and J dropped 3 bases, with 17 bases sitting between them. The germline gives CDR1 MNHEY, CDR2 SMNVEV (reference sequence). This CDR3 has 15 amino acids. The CDR3 here is CASRPNPPGHYGYTF. In DNA form, the CDR3 reads TGTGCCAGCAGGCCAAACCCTCCAGGCCACTATGGCTACACCTTC.

This chain joins TRBV4-3 and TRBJ2-7, with 7 nucleotides matching TRBD2. CDR1 LGHNA and CDR2 YSLEER come from the germline V gene. V trimming: 0 bases; J trimming: 2 bases; junction bases outside the gene matches: 7. The length of the CDR3 is 16 residues. CDR3 DNA: TGCGCCAGCAGCCAAGACTTTAGCGGACTAGCCTACGAGCAGTACTTC. Residues: CASSQDFSGLAYEQYF.

The genes are TRBV10-3 and TRBJ1-1; TRBD1 might be the D (5 bases). V was cut by 4 bases and J by 11 bases, with 20 bases left in between. The CDR3 extends over 14 amino acids. Germline V gives CDR1 ENHRY, CDR2 SYGVKD. The CDR3 region is CAISGSQGQVWAFF. Written as DNA, the CDR3 is TGTGCCATCAGTGGCTCCCAGGGTCAAGTTTGGGCTTTCTTT.

The chain carries TRBV19 and TRBJ1-4, with a tentative D call TRBD1 (6 bases). The CDR3 length is 10 residues. V gave up 5 bases and J gave up 15 bases, with 10 bases separating them. Germline lookup yields CDR1 LNHDA and CDR2 SQIVND (reference sequence). CDR3 protein: CASSSGQVFF. CDR3 DNA sequence: TGTGCCAGTAGTTCGGGACAAGTGTTTTTT. The complete variable domain, with remaining parts taken from reference TRBV19 and TRBJ1-4, reads DGGITQSPKYLFRKEGQNVTLSCEQNLNHDAMYWYRQDPGQGLRLIYYSQIVNDFQKGDIAEGYSVSREKKESFPLTVTSAQKNPTAFYLCASSSGQVFFGSGTQLSVL.

J is TRBJ2-3 and V is TRBV4-1; D might be TRBD2 (6 bases). Germline loops: CDR1 MGHRA, CDR2 YSYEKL. The CDR3 totals 17 residues. Trimming removed 0 bases at V and 2 bases at J, with 15 bases between. This CDR3 reads CASSQDNQAGTTDTQYF. In nucleotides, the CDR3 is TGCGCCAGCAGCCAAGATAATCAGGCGGGGACCACAGATACGCAGTATTTT.

The chain joins TRBV28 to TRBJ1-4; TRBD1 agrees at 9 bases. V lost 3 bases, J lost 1 base, and 6 bases stayed unmatched. Per the germline V gene, CDR1 is MDHEN and CDR2 is SYDVKM. The length of the CDR3 is 17 residues. The CDR3 DNA reads TGTGCCAGCAGTTTGGGCGGGACAGGGCGAACTAATGAAAAACTGTTTTTT. Protein product: CASSLGGTGRTNEKLFF.

CDR3 DNA: TGTGCCAGCAGCCAAGATCCGGGACAGTACTTTGCAACTAATGAAAAACTGTTTTTT. Encoded protein: CASSQDPGQYFATNEKLFF. The V gene is TRBV4-2, the J gene TRBJ1-4; 7 bases fit TRBD1. The CDR3 sequence is 19 residues long. Germline CDR1 is LGHNA and CDR2 is YNFKEQ. The V and J ends lost 0 bases and 0 bases, in that order; junction bases with no gene match: 10.

The chain links TRBV6-6 to TRBJ2-3; 9 nucleotides agree with TRBD1. Germline CDR1 and CDR2: MNHNY and SVGAGI (reference sequence). The J segment lost 1 base and the V segment lost 5 bases, leaving 1 base of the junction unmatched. The CDR3 runs 14 residues. The CDR3 nucleotides are TGTGCCAGCAGTGACAGGGGGGGCACAGATACGCAGTATTTT. Translating gives CASSDRGGTDTQYF.

The V call is TRBV11-2, the J call TRBJ2-4, with TRBD2 as a possible D gene (6 bases). The length of the CDR3 is 16 residues. Between the trimmed V and J ends, which lost 1 base and 8 bases, there was a span of 18 bases. The germline V gene encodes CDR1 SGHAT and CDR2 FQNNGV. The CDR3 sequence: CASSLGVGGPRDIQYF. The CDR3 nucleotides are TGTGCCAGCAGCTTAGGGGTGGGGGGACCCAGGGACATTCAGTACTTC.

The chain has TRBV7-2 and TRBJ1-2; D remains ambiguous. This CDR3 spans 11 amino acids. From germline, CDR1 is SGHTA and CDR2 FQGNSA. Trimming left V 5 bases short and J 8 bases short, with 9 bases between. The CDR3 DNA is TGTGCCAGCAGCCAAGAGCAAGGCTACACCTTC. Its protein is CASSQEQGYTF. The entire variable domain, with the rest obtained from reference TRBV7-2 and TRBJ1-2, is as follows: GAGVSQSPSNKVTEKGKDVELRCDPISGHTALYWYRQSLGQGLEFLIYFQGNSAPDKSGLPSDRFSAERTGGSVSTLTIQRTQQEDSAVYLCASSQEQGYTFGSGTRLTVV.

V is TRBV18 and J is TRBJ2-7; 7 nucleotides match TRBD1. The CDR3 loop spans 13 amino acids. J was trimmed by 3 bases and V by 6 bases; bases with no gene match: 5. The germline V gene has CDR1 KGHSH and CDR2 LQKENI. CDR3 bases: TGTGCCAGCTCTTCCCACAGGGGCTACGAGCAGTACTTC. Translating gives CASSSHRGYEQYF.

V is TRBV10-1 and J is TRBJ2-2; 11 bases match TRBD1. CDR1 is WNHNN, CDR2 SYGVQD, per germline (reference sequence). This CDR3 has 18 residues. Trimming removed 11 bases from V and 5 bases from J; junction bases left unmatched: 19. Here the CDR3 reads CAAGAEIFRDRGTGELFF. The CDR3, as DNA: TGCGCCGCGGGGGCCGAAATCTTCCGGGACAGGGGGACCGGGGAGCTGTTTTTT.

V and J are TRBV29-1 and TRBJ2-7; no clear D. The germline V gene encodes CDR1 SQVTM and CDR2 ANQGSEA. There are 11 residues in the CDR3. V lost 4 bases to trimming and J lost 2 bases, with 6 bases between them. CDR3 coding DNA: TGCAGCGTTGGCGTTACCTACGAGCAGTACTTC. It yields the protein CSVGVTYEQYF.

CDR3 DNA sequence: TGTGCCAGCAGCTTAGACCGGGGACTAGCGTTCCAAGAGACCCAGTACTTC. It is translated as CASSLDRGLAFQETQYF. The genes are TRBV11-2 and TRBJ2-5; 10 bases align to TRBD2. Unmatched junction bases numbered 5, after V lost 0 bases and J lost 1 base. The CDR3 consists of 17 residues. Germline CDR1 is SGHAT and CDR2 is FQNNGV.

The chain combines TRBV25-1 with TRBJ1-5, with D unclear. Germline V gene sequence: CDR1 MGHDK, CDR2 SYGVNS. CDR3 size: 13 residues. With 3 bases removed from V and 6 bases from J, the gap between germline ends came to 9 bases. This CDR3 is CASSDRTGQPQHF. The CDR3 nucleotides read TGTGCCAGCAGTGACCGTACGGGTCAGCCCCAGCATTTT.

This chain joins TRBV19 and TRBJ1-1, with a weak D call TRBD1 (5 bases). CDR3 length: 13 amino acids. Germline V gene data show CDR1 as LNHDA and CDR2 as SQIVND (reference sequence). V lost 8 bases and J lost 1, with 11 bases in between. This CDR3 reads CASSVGQNTEAFF. The DNA for the CDR3 is TGTGCCAGTTCCGTGGGGCAGAACACTGAAGCTTTCTTT.

This chain uses TRBV7-8 with TRBJ1-5; D ambiguous. V was clipped by 0 bases and J by 3 bases, with 12 bases between them. Germline-derived CDR1 and CDR2 are SGHVS and FQNEAQ. The CDR3 is 16 residues long. For the CDR3, the DNA is TGTGCCAGCAGCTTAGCTATGACTGCAACCAATCAGCCCCAGCATTTT. Translated: CASSLAMTATNQPQHF.

The rearrangement joins TRBV7-2 to TRBJ2-7; D not resolved. V was clipped by 6 bases and J by 3 bases, with 12 bases between them. In germline, CDR1 is SGHTA, CDR2 FQGNSA. The CDR3 runs to 13 residues. CDR3 region: CASRETGFYEQYF. In DNA, the CDR3 is TGTGCCAGCAGGGAGACTGGATTCTACGAGCAGTACTTC.

The chain joins TRBV25-1 to TRBJ2-1, with D unresolved. Trimming cost V 0 bases and J 0 bases, with 12 bases left between them. CDR1 is MGHDK, CDR2 SYGVNS, per germline. The CDR3 extends over 17 amino acids. CDR3 amino acids: CASSEYDSSSSYNEQFF. The CDR3 bases are TGTGCCAGCAGTGAATACGATAGCTCAAGCTCCTACAATGAGCAGTTCTTC.